A single sample gave rise to the 9 T cell receptor beta chains below, sequenced in a study of T cell repertoires in cytomegalovirus infection. In TCRdb, the reads were re-called with MiXCR into one record per CDR3 protein. The profile covers more than 150,000 distinct CDR3 sequences, with approximately 19% appearing a single time and around 3.2% taken by the ten largest. The sample was PBMCs. These receptors came from a human donor in good health (CMV status not recorded). Some clones in this sample may be carry-over from other donors' samples.

This chain joins TRBV3-1 and TRBJ1-6; the match to TRBD1 covers 9 bases. The CDR3 contains 14 residues. Germline V CDR1 and CDR2: LGHDT, YNNKEL (reference sequence). The V and J ends lost 7 bases and 10 bases, in that order; junction bases with no gene match: 8. CDR3 nucleotides: TGTGCCAGCAACGGGGGACAGGGACGCTCACCCCTCCACTTT. Translated, it gives CASNGGQGRSPLHF.

The chain employs TRBV19 and TRBJ2-3, with D maybe TRBD2 (7 bases). CDR1 and CDR2 (germline): LNHDA, SQIVND (reference sequence). The CDR3 consists of 16 residues. With 4 bases removed from V and 5 bases from J, the gap between germline ends came to 19 bases. The CDR3 nucleotides are TGTGCCAGTAGTAACCCCGCGGGGGCGATTGTAGATACGCAGTATTTT. Residues: CASSNPAGAIVDTQYF.

Notes on this clonotype: The final CDR3 position lacks the conserved phenylalanine or tryptophan, pointing to a likely read error. The chain combines TRBV7-2 with TRBJ2-5; D is perhaps TRBD1 (6 bases). Trimming cost V 1 base and J 4 bases, with 10 bases left between them. The length of the CDR3 is 14 residues. CDR1 is SGHTA, CDR2 FQGNSA, per germline. CDR3 nucleotide sequence: TGTGCCAGCAGCTTAGTGTTACAGGGAGAGACCCAGTACTTA. Its translation is CASSLVLQGETQYL.

This chain uses TRBV5-1 with TRBJ1-1; TRBD1 might be the D (5 bases). CDR3 length: 15 residues. Between the trimmed V and J ends, which lost 3 bases and 0 bases, there was a span of 12 bases. The germline V gene encodes CDR1 SGHRS and CDR2 YFSETQ. The CDR3 nucleotides are TGCGCCAGCAGCTCGCAGACAGCCTTGAACACTGAAGCTTTCTTT. Amino acid sequence: CASSSQTALNTEAFF.

This clonotype was seen ten or more times. The V call is TRBV18, the J call TRBJ2-2, with a weak D call TRBD2 (5 bases). This CDR3 contains 14 residues. The V gene's germline CDR1 is KGHSH and CDR2 LQKENI. V lost 4 bases, J lost 3 bases, and 9 bases lay in between. Here the CDR3 DNA reads TGTGCCAGCTCACGGGGAGTGCACACCGGGGAGCTGTTTTTT. This sequence encodes CASSRGVHTGELFF.

The chain recombines TRBV28 with TRBJ1-2; no definite D call. Trimming left V 7 bases short and J 8 bases short, with 20 bases between. The CDR3 consists of 14 residues. Germline values: CDR1 MDHEN, CDR2 SYDVKM. CDR3 DNA: TGTGCCAGCACTTCCCAGAAGGTGCTGCGGGGCTACACCTTC. Translation: CASTSQKVLRGYTF.

This rearrangement joins TRBV5-4 to TRBJ2-3, with D hard to call. Germline CDR1 is SGHNT and CDR2 is YYREEE (reference sequence). Trimming cost V 3 bases and J 1 base, with 9 bases left between them. The CDR3 extends over 14 amino acids. In DNA, the CDR3 is TGTGCCAGCAGCTACGGACCAGGCACAGATACGCAGTATTTT. Its translation is CASSYGPGTDTQYF.

This chain uses TRBV7-9 with TRBJ2-5; 9 positions agree with TRBD2. Germline values: CDR1 SEHNR, CDR2 FQNEAQ (reference sequence). The V and J ends lost 6 bases and 1 base, in that order; junction bases with no gene match: 6. The CDR3 sequence is 15 residues long. The CDR3 protein is CASRGSSGTQETQYF. The CDR3 DNA reads as TGTGCCAGCAGAGGGTCTAGCGGGACCCAAGAGACCCAGTACTTC.

The rearrangement uses TRBV7-2 and TRBJ2-5; no reliable D call. Germline-derived CDR1 and CDR2 are SGHTA and FQGNSA. The CDR3 extends over 14 amino acids. Trimming took 4 bases from V and 5 from J, leaving 14 bases between them. CDR3 coding DNA: TGTGCCAGCAGCTATCCCCCTCAGTGGGAGACCCAGTACTTC. The encoded protein is CASSYPPQWETQYF.